This T cell receptor beta chain was recovered during a study of cytomegalovirus exposure and HLA in healthy donors. Study-wide results and caveats: The productive fraction for most TCR beta V segments was about 87% or about 30% in an earlier analysis. Later work found that TCR association rates differed between HLA loci; DRB1 had the most and HLA-C the fewest. HLA alleles showed associations with 16,951 TCR beta sequences in a later analysis, at a 0.05 false discovery rate.

The donors, nominally healthy at sampling, likely had unrecorded immune exposures. The CDR3 is 13 amino acids. The germline CDR1 and CDR2 sequences are SQVTM and ANQGSEA. Trimming cost V 4 bases and J 2 bases, with 12 bases left between them. In regard to this clone: No antigen is known for it.

The PCR contained 60 Vbeta and 13 Jbeta primers. Sequencing used immunoSEQ multiplex PCR; TCRdb keeps in-frame clones, though not all of them. The repertoire includes roughly 300,000 clones, 75% to 90% of them detected once, and 3% to 4% sits in the top ten. This TCR derives from a man in his forties in good health and CMV-seropositive. The sequenced material came from PBMCs. This chain connects TRBV29-1 to TRBJ2-7, with D possibly TRBD1 on 6 matching bases. CDR3 coding DNA: TGCAGCGTTGTAGGCAGGGGACCCTACGAGCAGTACTTC. It yields the protein CSVVGRGPYEQYF.